This entry lists 12 T cell receptor beta chains sequenced from one sample in a study of CD8 T cells in Susac syndrome. Random hexamers primed reverse transcription of 0.5 to 1 ug RNA. Via MiXCR, TCRdb re-called the immunoSEQ multiplex PCR reads, giving one row per CDR3 protein. Of 250,000 or so distinct CDR3 sequences listed, 93% are singletons. What was sequenced was CD4+ T cells from PBMCs. Receptors were obtained from a human donor with multiple sclerosis.

The gene calls are TRBV6-5 and TRBJ2-1; D tentatively fits TRBD1 or TRBD2 (5 bases each). Deletions cut 7 bases from V and 7 bases from J, with 20 bases between. Germline assignment: CDR1 MNHEY and CDR2 SVGAGI. The CDR3 runs to 15 residues. The CDR3 DNA reads TGTGCCAGCACTGACTCGGGGCGGTCTAGGAATGAGCAGTTCTTC. Translated: CASTDSGRSRNEQFF.

The V and J genes are TRBV3-1 and TRBJ2-2; 7 nucleotides match TRBD1. Germline loops: CDR1 LGHDT, CDR2 YNNKEL (reference sequence). The CDR3 is 15 residues long. V lost 1 base to trimming and J lost 3 bases; unmatched junction nucleotides: 2. CDR3 bases: TGTGCCAGCAGCCAAGGAGGGGGCGACACCGGGGAGCTGTTTTTT. This encodes CASSQGGGDTGELFF. The variable domain in full, with the rest retrieved from reference TRBV3-1 and TRBJ2-2, is DTAVSQTPKYLVTQMGNDKSIKCEQNLGHDTMYWYKQDSKKFLKIMFSYNNKELIINETVPNRFSPKSPDKAHLNLHINSLELGDSAVYFCASSQGGGDTGELFFGEGSRLTVL.

The gene calls are TRBV30 and TRBJ2-5; 8 bases are a match to TRBD2. V trimming: 5 bases; J trimming: 0 bases; junction bases outside the gene matches: 2. This CDR3 has 13 amino acids. CDR1 is GTSNPN and CDR2 is SVGIG in the germline V gene (reference sequence). The CDR3 DNA follows: TGTGCCTGGGCACTAGCGGACCAAGAGACCCAGTACTTC. Translating it yields CAWALADQETQYF.

The rearrangement uses TRBV15 and TRBJ2-7, with D possibly TRBD1 on 6 matching bases. The V and J ends lost 6 bases and 3 bases respectively, with 21 bases between them. CDR3 length equals 16 residues. Germline loops: CDR1 LNHNV, CDR2 YYDKDF (reference sequence). The CDR3 sequence is CATRDIRGQSGYEQYF. CDR3 coding DNA: TGTGCCACCAGGGATATCAGGGGACAATCGGGCTACGAGCAGTACTTC.

The chain recombines TRBV11-2 with TRBJ2-7, with TRBD2 as a possible D gene (7 bases). Germline V lookup: CDR1 SGHAT, CDR2 FQNNGV. Trimming stripped 5 bases from V and 7 bases from J, with 15 bases between. The CDR3 has 13 amino acids. The CDR3 DNA reads TGTGCCAGCAGCCCAGGGGCGGGGGTTGAGCAGTACTTC. It specifies CASSPGAGVEQYF.

This clonotype has just one count. This chain joins TRBV7-2 and TRBJ1-5; D ambiguous. Germline values: CDR1 SGHTA, CDR2 FQGNSA. Trimming cost V 3 bases and J 5 bases, with 11 bases left between them. This CDR3 spans 14 amino acids. The CDR3 protein is CASSFNRVDQPQHF. In DNA, the CDR3 is TGTGCCAGCAGCTTTAATCGGGTGGATCAGCCCCAGCATTTT.

The rearrangement joins TRBV30 to TRBJ2-7; D possibly corresponds to TRBD1 (6 bases). CDR3 length: 13 residues. Germline CDR1 GTSNPN, CDR2 SVGIG (reference sequence). V dropped 1 base and J dropped 2 bases, with 9 bases sitting between them. This CDR3 is CAWSGQDTYEQYV. CDR3 DNA: TGTGCCTGGAGTGGACAGGACACCTACGAGCAGTACGTC.

The chain uses TRBV6-2 or TRBV6-3 and TRBJ2-1; 8 positions agree with TRBD1. V shed 6 bases and J 8 bases; nucleotides not matched to a gene: 6. CDR3 size: 13 residues. Germline V gives CDR1 MNHEY, CDR2 SVGEGT. The CDR3 loop reads CASSRQGFDEQFF. The CDR3 DNA sequence: TGTGCCAGCAGCCGACAGGGGTTCGATGAGCAGTTCTTC.

The chain couples TRBV30 to TRBJ2-1, with TRBD2 matching over 9 bases. This CDR3 region has 15 residues. Germline CDR1 GTSNPN, CDR2 SVGIG (reference sequence). Trimming took 0 bases from V and 10 from J; bases not matched to a gene: 10. Written as DNA, the CDR3 is TGTGCCTGGAGTGTAAAGGGTAGCGGGGGAGGCGAGCAGTTCTTC. Translation: CAWSVKGSGGGEQFF.

V and J are TRBV30 and TRBJ2-6; TRBD2 matches 8 bases. The CDR3 loop spans 14 amino acids. J gave up 2 bases and V 3 bases, and 0 bases lay outside the gene matches. The germline gives CDR1 GTSNPN, CDR2 SVGIG (reference sequence). The CDR3: CAWRAGAGANVLTF. As DNA, the CDR3 is TGTGCCTGGAGAGCGGGGGCTGGGGCCAACGTCCTGACTTTC. The whole variable domain, remainder taken from reference TRBV30 and TRBJ2-6, is SQTIHQWPATLVQPVGSPLSLECTVEGTSNPNLYWYRQAAGRGLQLLFYSVGIGQISSEVPQNLSASRPQDRQFILSSKKLLLSDSGFYLCAWRAGAGANVLTFGAGSRLTVL.

The chain links TRBV30 to TRBJ1-5, with 7 bases fitting TRBD1. Per the germline V gene, CDR1 is GTSNPN and CDR2 is SVGIG (reference sequence). This CDR3 comprises 17 residues. V was pared by 4 bases and J by 4 bases, with 16 bases of the junction left unmatched. CDR3 sequence reads: CAWTRRGGALWNQPQHF. DNA of the CDR3: TGTGCCTGGACCCGCAGGGGGGGAGCCTTATGGAATCAGCCCCAGCATTTT.

The chain links TRBV19 to TRBJ1-1, with D uncertain. Trimming left V 6 bases short and J 0 bases short, with 5 bases between. CDR3 size: 12 residues. Germline CDR1 is LNHDA and CDR2 is SQIVND (reference sequence). The CDR3 nucleotides are TGTGCCAGTAGCGAAATGAACACTGAAGCTTTCTTT. Amino acid sequence: CASSEMNTEAFF.